This is a list of T cell receptor beta chains from one sample in a study of monozygotic twins with inflammatory bowel disease. TCRdb re-called the 5' RACE reads, yielding one record per CDR3 amino acid sequence without DNA. The sample yields some 440,000 distinct CDR3 sequences, of which the top ten take up 2% to 3%. Material for sequencing was blood. The receptors stem from a human donor with ulcerative colitis or Crohn's disease, or a healthy co-twin of an affected twin (not recorded which). The CDR3 runs from the conserved cysteine through the conserved F or W.

>TRBJ2-7|TRBV15|15
CATSLRTGTSYEQYF
>TRBJ1-3|TRBV7-2|15
CASSSIQGSGNTIYF
>TRBJ1-5|TRBV19|16
CASSRDRLGDNQPQHF
>TRBJ2-1|TRBV11-3|12
CASTYVTNEQFF
>TRBJ1-2|TRBV6-1|14
CASRGTGSDYGYTF
>TRBJ2-1|TRBV12-3/TRBV12-4|18
CASSSSAHRARNYNEQFF
>TRBJ1-1|TRBV18|18
CASSPPEQGSMRGTEAFF
>TRBJ1-1|TRBV12-3/TRBV12-4|15
CASSVGGAPNTEAFF
>TRBJ2-1|TRBV15|16
CATSRTSPLGSNEQFF
>TRBJ2-7|TRBV5-1|14
CASSFSSVAYEQYF
>TRBJ1-1|TRBV6-1|12
CASSELGTEAFF
>TRBJ2-3|TRBV7-9|16
CASSRLRDISTDTQYF
>TRBJ1-2|TRBV6-5|12
CASTPGQGRYTF
>TRBJ2-3|TRBV5-1|13
CASSEGSTDTQYF
>TRBJ1-1|TRBV7-2|15
CASSLGGPPNTEAFF
>TRBJ2-3|TRBV11-2|11
CASWSTDTQYF
>TRBJ1-5|TRBV12-3/TRBV12-4|14
CASSLARGHRPQHF
>TRBJ2-2|TRBV12-3/TRBV12-4|15
CASSAWETDTGELFF
>TRBJ2-1|TRBV15|17
CATSRDSTSGFRNEQFF
>TRBJ2-7|TRBV12-3/TRBV12-4|14
CASSSGTNSYEQYF
>TRBJ2-7|TRBV13|13
CASTTSTSNEQYF
>TRBJ1-1|TRBV10-3|14
CAISEPRGGTEAFF
>TRBJ2-1|TRBV12-3/TRBV12-4|12
CASRLPYNEQFF
>TRBJ1-1|TRBV7-9|13
CASSLTKGAEAFF
>TRBJ1-2|TRBV3-1|16
CASCLIGPTTNYGYTF
>TRBJ2-7|TRBV20-1|14
CSAREQTPTLEQYF
>TRBJ2-1|TRBV20-1|16
CSARDLGENSYNVQFF
>TRBJ1-4|TRBV10-3|14
CAIAIQGDMKNLFF
>TRBJ1-4|TRBV12-3/TRBV12-4|15
CASSLYRGGEEKLFF
>TRBJ1-5|TRBV7-2|16
CASSQNRPGSNQPQHF
>TRBJ2-7|TRBV10-3|16
CAISVRTSGFSYEQYF
>TRBJ1-2|TRBV6-6|13
CASTYAGHSSYTF
>TRBJ1-2|TRBV28|15
CASSPVDRPLYGYTF
>TRBJ2-2|TRBV30|16
CAWSVLGRGLTGELFF
>TRBJ2-2|TRBV30|14
CAWRTSGGTGELFF
>TRBJ2-3|TRBV24-1|17
CATSEGGTGASTDTQYF
>TRBJ2-7|TRBV5-1|13
CASSFDFGGEQYF